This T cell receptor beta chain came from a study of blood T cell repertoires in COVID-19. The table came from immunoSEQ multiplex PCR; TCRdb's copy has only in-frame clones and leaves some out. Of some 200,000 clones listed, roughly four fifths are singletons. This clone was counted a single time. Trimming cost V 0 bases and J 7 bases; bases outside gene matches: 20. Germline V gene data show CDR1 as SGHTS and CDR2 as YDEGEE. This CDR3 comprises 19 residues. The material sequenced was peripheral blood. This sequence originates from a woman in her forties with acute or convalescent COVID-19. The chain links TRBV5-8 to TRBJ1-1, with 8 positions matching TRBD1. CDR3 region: CASSLGARGRIGFPLEAFF. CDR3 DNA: TGTGCCAGCAGCTTGGGGGCCAGGGGGCGTATCGGATTTCCCCTTGAAGCTTTCTTT. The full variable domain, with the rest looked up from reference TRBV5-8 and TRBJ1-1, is EAGVTQSPTHLIKTRGQQATLRCSPISGHTSVYWYQQALGLGLQFLLWYDEGEERNRGNFPPRFSGRQFPNYSSELNVNALELEDSALYLCASSLGARGRIGFPLEAFFGQGTRLTVV.